A single sample is the source of the 23 T cell receptor beta chains below, sequenced in a study of blood T cells in healthy people across ages. The second PCR ran roughly 6 to 12 cycles with a sample-barcoded 5' primer and J-beta primers. TCRdb used MiXCR to reprocess the 5' RACE reads, holding one entry per CDR3 protein. The repertoire holds 2 million or so distinct CDR3 sequences, with 40% to 55% as singletons. What was sequenced was blood. Receptors originate from a woman aged 40 to 50 in good health.

The chain couples TRBV20-1 to TRBJ1-2; 9 bases are a match to TRBD1. The junction had 15 bases not matched to a gene; V was cut back by 6 bases and J by 4 bases. Germline CDR1 reads DFQATT; CDR2 reads SNEGSKA (reference sequence). The CDR3 spans 16 residues. The CDR3 sequence: CSAGGTGQGQSYGYTF. CDR3 DNA: TGCAGTGCGGGGGGAACGGGACAGGGCCAAAGCTATGGCTACACCTTC.

The chain carries TRBV29-1 and TRBJ2-5; TRBD1 might be the D (6 bases). Trimming left V 6 bases short and J 2 bases short, with 10 bases between. Germline assignment: CDR1 SQVTM and CDR2 ANQGSEA. This CDR3 has 12 amino acids. The CDR3 is CSVDRLQETQYF. In nucleotides, the CDR3 is TGCAGCGTCGACAGGTTACAAGAGACCCAGTACTTC.

This chain connects TRBV2 to TRBJ2-7; TRBD1 matches at 7 bases. Germline V lookup: CDR1 SNHLY, CDR2 FYNNEI. CDR3 length equals 14 residues. Losses at the gene ends were 7 bases for V and 2 bases for J; bases not matched to a gene: 8. CDR3 sequence: CASIQQGLPYEQYF. The DNA of the CDR3 is TGTGCCAGCATACAACAGGGGCTCCCCTACGAGCAGTACTTC.

This clonotype was detected a few times. The CDR3 bases are TGTGCCAGCAGTTACATTTCGGGAGTCAACTATGGCTACACCTTC. Protein product: CASSYISGVNYGYTF. This chain uses TRBV27 with TRBJ1-2; D remains ambiguous. This CDR3 comprises 15 residues. CDR1 and CDR2 from the germline V gene are MNHEY and SMNVEV (reference sequence). Trimming left V 4 bases short and J 2 bases short, with 14 bases between.

The sample holds a few counts of this clonotype. The chain couples TRBV28 to TRBJ2-5; TRBD2 agrees at 8 bases. Germline CDR1 reads MDHEN; CDR2 reads SYDVKM. The CDR3 runs to 15 residues. V shed 4 bases and J 4 bases; nucleotides not matched to a gene: 8. For the CDR3, the DNA is TGTGCCAGCAGTTCGGGGGGGGTCGGAGTAGAGACCCAGTACTTC. Translated: CASSSGGVGVETQYF.

This clonotype has at least ten counts. The chain employs TRBV7-9 and TRBJ2-6, with D unclear. In germline, CDR1 is SEHNR, CDR2 FQNEAQ (reference sequence). Trimming cost V 4 bases and J 0 bases, with 7 bases left between them. The length of the CDR3 is 15 residues. CDR3 in DNA: TGTGCCAGCAGCTCCCTCGGCTCTGGGGCCAACGTCCTGACTTTC. Its translation is CASSSLGSGANVLTF.

This clonotype was seen a handful of times. V usage is TRBV9 and J usage is TRBJ2-1, with 10 bases matching TRBD2. The germline gives CDR1 SGDLS, CDR2 YYNGEE. J lost 3 bases, V lost 3 bases, and 6 bases had no gene match. CDR3 size: 16 residues. This CDR3 reads CASSARLAGLYNEQFF. As DNA, the CDR3 is TGTGCCAGCAGCGCCCGACTAGCGGGCCTCTACAATGAGCAGTTCTTC.

This clonotype was observed a few times. This sequence joins TRBV20-1 and TRBJ2-1; D perhaps matches TRBD1 (6 bases). Germline lookup yields CDR1 DFQATT and CDR2 SNEGSKA (reference sequence). V was pared by 1 base and J by 3 bases, with 10 bases between. The CDR3 runs to 14 residues. The CDR3 is CSARAQGGYNEQFF. DNA for the CDR3: TGCAGTGCTAGAGCCCAAGGGGGCTACAATGAGCAGTTCTTC.

The chain joins TRBV29-1 to TRBJ2-1, with D perhaps being TRBD1 or TRBD2 (5 bases each). The V and J ends lost 7 bases and 9 bases respectively, with 16 bases between them. The CDR3 is 12 residues long. Germline CDR1 SQVTM, CDR2 ANQGSEA. This chain's CDR3 is CSGWDPKFEQFF. In DNA form, the CDR3 reads TGCAGCGGCTGGGACCCGAAGTTTGAGCAGTTCTTC.

This clonotype was observed a few times. The chain recombines TRBV4-3 with TRBJ1-2, with D hard to call. Deletions cut 0 bases from V and 3 bases from J, with 14 bases between. The CDR3 consists of 16 residues. Germline assignment: CDR1 LGHNA and CDR2 YSLEER. The CDR3: CASSQDGGSGYYGYTF. CDR3 DNA: TGCGCCAGCAGCCAAGATGGAGGGAGCGGATACTATGGCTACACCTTC.

This clonotype was observed a handful of times. This chain uses TRBV20-1 with TRBJ2-1, with no clear D. Per germline, CDR1 DFQATT and CDR2 SNEGSKA (reference sequence). CDR3 length: 12 residues. The V gene lost 6 bases and the J gene lost 7 bases, with 13 bases spanning the gap. The CDR3 reads CSALDGRNEQFF. DNA for the CDR3: TGCAGTGCCTTGGACGGTCGGAATGAGCAGTTCTTC.

V and J are TRBV7-2 and TRBJ1-2; 11 nucleotides match TRBD1. CDR3 length: 16 residues. Germline assignment: CDR1 SGHTA and CDR2 FQGNSA. Losses at the gene ends were 2 bases for V and 4 bases for J; bases not matched to a gene: 6. The CDR3 loop is CASSLWGQGGPYGYTF. The CDR3 DNA is TGTGCCAGCAGCTTATGGGGACAGGGGGGACCCTATGGCTACACCTTC.

This clonotype has a handful of counts. The chain combines TRBV6-5 with TRBJ2-7; 12 positions match TRBD2. CDR3 size: 16 residues. The V gene end was trimmed by 6 bases and the J gene end by 6 bases; junction bases not matched to a gene: 12. Germline loops: CDR1 MNHEY, CDR2 SVGAGI. CDR3 sequence: CASSQLRLAGAPEQYF. In DNA form, the CDR3 reads TGTGCCAGCAGCCAACTTCGACTAGCGGGGGCCCCCGAGCAGTACTTC.

The gene calls are TRBV6-6 and TRBJ1-2; a possible D gene is TRBD1 (6 bases). The CDR3 is made up of 14 amino acids. Trimming removed 5 bases at V and 4 bases at J, with 14 bases between. Per the germline V gene, CDR1 is MNHNY and CDR2 is SVGAGI (reference sequence). CDR3 bases: TGTGCCAGCAGTATACAGGGATCTCCCTATGGCTACACCTTC. Residues: CASSIQGSPYGYTF.

V and J are TRBV4-1 and TRBJ1-5; D may be TRBD1 (6 bases). The CDR3 has 16 residues. The germline V gene encodes CDR1 MGHRA and CDR2 YSYEKL. Trimming pared 0 bases from V and 6 bases from J, leaving 15 bases between. The CDR3 bases are TGCGCCAGCAGCCAAGATCGAGGGGGAGGAATTCAGCCCCAGCATTTT. It specifies CASSQDRGGGIQPQHF.

The chain couples TRBV21-1 to TRBJ2-3; the tabulated D call, TRBD1, remains unverified against the DNA. TRBV21-1 is described as a pseudogene. The CDR3 runs to 13 residues. CDR3 in DNA: TGTGCCAGCAGCAAAGCCCCCCGAGAGGCGCAGTATTTT. Translated: CASSKAPREAQYF.

This chain joins TRBV27 and TRBJ2-1; 11 bases match TRBD2. From germline, CDR1 is MNHEY and CDR2 SMNVEV (reference sequence). The length of the CDR3 is 16 residues. Trimming took 6 bases from V and 3 from J; bases not matched to a gene: 7. The CDR3 sequence is CASSLTSGEIYNEQFF. The DNA for the CDR3 is TGTGCCAGCAGCCTGACTAGCGGGGAAATCTACAATGAGCAGTTCTTC.

This clonotype was seen more than once but under ten times. The rearrangement uses TRBV7-6 and TRBJ2-6; D is unclear. V was clipped by 8 bases and J by 2 bases, with 13 bases between them. The CDR3 extends over 15 amino acids. Germline V gene sequence: CDR1 SGHVS, CDR2 FNYEAQ. The CDR3 reads CASAGRGPGANVLTF. The CDR3 DNA reads as TGTGCCAGCGCTGGCCGAGGCCCTGGGGCCAACGTCCTGACTTTC.

The J gene is TRBJ2-3, the V gene TRBV7-2; 11 bases map to TRBD2. The CDR3 runs to 16 residues. Looked up from germline, CDR1 is SGHTA and CDR2 is FQGNSA. After removal of 4 bases from V and 8 bases from J, the junction contained 11 bases not matched to a gene. DNA for the CDR3: TGTGCCAGCAGCTCTCTCCAACTAGCGGGGGTGGGTACGCAGTATTTT. Translating gives CASSSLQLAGVGTQYF.

The chain links TRBV4-3 to TRBJ1-2; no clear D. The CDR3 spans 16 residues. CDR1 and CDR2 from the germline V gene are LGHNA and YSLEER. V was trimmed by 2 bases and J by 2 bases, leaving 15 bases between them. In nucleotides, the CDR3 is TGCGCCAGCAGCCAATATCCCTCACAGCCGAACTATGGCTACACCTTC. As protein: CASSQYPSQPNYGYTF.

The CDR3 DNA reads TGTGCCAGCAGCGTCCTACAGGGGACCTACAATGAGCAGTTCTTC. It codes for CASSVLQGTYNEQFF. This rearrangement joins TRBV9 to TRBJ2-1; 7 bases are shared with TRBD1. Germline CDR1 reads SGDLS; CDR2 reads YYNGEE. This CDR3 is 15 amino acids long. J lost 2 bases, V lost 2 bases, and 4 bases had no gene match.

This clonotype was counted many times. In nucleotides, the CDR3 is TGTGCCAGCAGTTTCCCGTTCAGGGGCTACGAGCAGTACTTC. This gives the protein CASSFPFRGYEQYF. The J gene is TRBJ2-7, the V gene TRBV12-3 or TRBV12-4; maybe TRBD1 (6 bases). Trimming shortened V by 3 bases and J by 3 bases, and 12 bases separated the two germline ends. This CDR3 spans 14 amino acids.

This clonotype occurred a few times. The chain links TRBV5-1 to TRBJ2-5; TRBD2 matches 9 bases. In germline, CDR1 is SGHRS, CDR2 YFSETQ. Losses at the gene ends were 3 bases for V and 4 bases for J; bases not matched to a gene: 10. The CDR3 has 16 amino acids. The CDR3, as DNA: TGCGCCAGCAGCTCCGGTGTCCCGGGACTAGCAGAGACCCAGTACTTC. Translating gives CASSSGVPGLAETQYF. The variable domain in full, with the rest retrieved from reference TRBV5-1 and TRBJ2-5, is KAGVTQTPRYLIKTRGQQVTLSCSPISGHRSVSWYQQTPGQGLQFLFEYFSETQRNKGNFPGRFSGRQFSNSRSEMNVSTLELGDSALYLCASSSGVPGLAETQYFGPGTRLLVL.